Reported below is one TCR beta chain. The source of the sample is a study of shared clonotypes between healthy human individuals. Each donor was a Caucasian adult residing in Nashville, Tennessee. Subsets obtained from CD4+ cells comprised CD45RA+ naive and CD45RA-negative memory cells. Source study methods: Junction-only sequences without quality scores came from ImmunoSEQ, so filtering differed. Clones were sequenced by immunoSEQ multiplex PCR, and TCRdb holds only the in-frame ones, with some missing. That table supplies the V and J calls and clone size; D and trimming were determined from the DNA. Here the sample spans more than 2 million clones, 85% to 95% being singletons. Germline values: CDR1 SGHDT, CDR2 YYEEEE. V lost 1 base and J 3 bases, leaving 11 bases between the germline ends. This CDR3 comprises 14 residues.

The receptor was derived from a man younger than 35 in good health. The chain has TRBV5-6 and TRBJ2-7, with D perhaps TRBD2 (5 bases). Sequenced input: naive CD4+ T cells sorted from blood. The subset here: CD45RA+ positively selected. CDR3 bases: TGTGCCAGCAGCTTGAGAGGGCCCGGCTACGAGCAGTACTTC. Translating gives CASSLRGPGYEQYF.